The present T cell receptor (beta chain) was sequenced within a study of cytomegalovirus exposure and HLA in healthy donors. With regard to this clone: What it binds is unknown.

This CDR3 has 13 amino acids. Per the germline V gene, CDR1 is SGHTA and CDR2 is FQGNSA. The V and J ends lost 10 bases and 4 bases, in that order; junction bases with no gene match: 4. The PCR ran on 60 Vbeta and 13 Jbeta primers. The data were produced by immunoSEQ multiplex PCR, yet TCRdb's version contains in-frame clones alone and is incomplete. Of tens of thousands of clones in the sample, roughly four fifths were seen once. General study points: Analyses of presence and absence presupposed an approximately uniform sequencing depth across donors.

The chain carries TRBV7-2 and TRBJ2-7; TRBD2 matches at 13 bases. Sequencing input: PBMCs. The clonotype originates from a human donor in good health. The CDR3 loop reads CATEGLAGYEQYF. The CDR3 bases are TGTGCCACGGAGGGACTAGCGGGGTACGAGCAGTACTTC.